The rows below give T cell receptor beta chains drawn from one sample of a study of regulatory T cells in long-lasting Graves disease. Using its own MiXCR run on the multiplex PCR reads, TCRdb lists one record per CDR3 protein. The repertoire holds under 250,000 distinct CDR3 sequences, with roughly a fifth as singletons. Another study also made use of these data, one on T cells in Graves' hyperthyroidism and ophthalmopathy.

The specimen was peripheral blood mononuclear cells (PBMCs), collected at new diagnosis, from a patient treated with antithyroid drugs. The receptor set was obtained from a woman aged 30 to 39 with Graves disease. CDR3s include the opening cysteine and the closing phenylalanine or tryptophan. D genes are given only for firm matches. Size is stated for part of the rows, as once, few or many counts, or as a class when the clone is expanded.

v_call	d_call	j_call	clone_size	cdr3_nt	cdr3_aa
TRBV19	TRBD2	TRBJ2-1	.	TGTGCCAGTAGTATCCGGCAGGTTTCTAGCGGGAGACGAAATGAGCAGTTCTTC	CASSIRQVSSGRRNEQFF
TRBV11-2	.	TRBJ2-7	many	TGTGCCAGCAGCCGGGGACTTTCTGCCTACGAGCAGTACTTC	CASSRGLSAYEQYF
TRBV6-1	TRBD2	TRBJ2-7	.	TGTGCCAGCAGTGTCGGACTAGCGGTCTACGAGCAGTACTTC	CASSVGLAVYEQYF
TRBV10-1	.	TRBJ1-3	many	TGCGCCATCCCAAAGGCAGGACCCTTCTCTGGAAACACCATATATTTT	CAIPKAGPFSGNTIYF
TRBV12-3/TRBV12-4	TRBD2	TRBJ2-5	few	TGTGCCAGCAGTACACCGGGACTAGCGGTCCAAGAGACCCAGTACTTC	CASSTPGLAVQETQYF
TRBV7-9	.	TRBJ1-1	.	TGTGCCAGCCTACTTTCGGAGGGAACTGAAGCTTTCTTT	CASLLSEGTEAFF
TRBV7-9	.	TRBJ2-2	few	TGTGCCAGCAGCTTAAGGGGACGGACGAACACCGGGGAGCTGTTTTTT	CASSLRGRTNTGELFF
TRBV10-2	.	TRBJ2-7	many	TGCGCCAGCAGTGGGAATTCGGACGAGCAGTACTTC	CASSGNSDEQYF
TRBV27	.	TRBJ2-2	many	TGTGCCAGTCCGACCGGGGAGCTGTTTTTT	CASPTGELFF
TRBV7-3	TRBD1	TRBJ2-2	.	TGTGCCAGCAGCTCCGACAGGGCGGGCGGGGAGCTGTTTTTT	CASSSDRAGGELFF
TRBV12-3/TRBV12-4	TRBD2	TRBJ2-1	.	TGTGCCAGCAGTTTAGCTAGCGGGAGTGTGTATGAGCAGTTCTTC	CASSLASGSVYEQFF
TRBV11-3	.	TRBJ2-7	.	TGTGCCAGCAGAACCGGCGGGGTCTCCTACGAGCAGTACTTC	CASRTGGVSYEQYF